This T cell receptor (beta chain) was retrieved from a study of blood T cell repertoires in COVID-19. For the study at large: PBMCs, B-cell-depleted T cells, or T cells provided the cDNA or gDNA that made up the material.

The CDR3 length is 14 residues. Trimming took 2 bases from V and 4 from J, leaving 11 bases between them. Germline CDR1 is SGHVS and CDR2 is FQNEAQ. Per the study methods: Estimation of nucleated cell counts relied on the amplification of reference gene primers. This table comes from immunoSEQ multiplex PCR, and its TCRdb copy is limited to in-frame clones, with some not included. V, J and clone size are those of that table, while D and trimming were read from the DNA. The table lists 250,000 or so clones, approximately 91% of them singletons. What was sequenced was peripheral blood. The chain recombines TRBV7-8 with TRBJ1-2; no clear D. The TCR originated in a woman aged 55 to 70 with acute or convalescent COVID-19. The CDR3 here is CASSLLGRTYGYTF. The CDR3 coding sequence is TGTGCCAGCAGCTTATTGGGCAGAACCTATGGCTACACCTTC. The variable domain in full, completed from reference TRBV7-8 and TRBJ1-2, reads GAGVSQSPRYKVAKRGQDVALRCDPISGHVSLFWYQQALGQGPEFLTYFQNEAQLDKSGLPSDRFFAERPEGSVSTLKIQRTQQEDSAVYLCASSLLGRTYGYTFGSGTRLTVV.